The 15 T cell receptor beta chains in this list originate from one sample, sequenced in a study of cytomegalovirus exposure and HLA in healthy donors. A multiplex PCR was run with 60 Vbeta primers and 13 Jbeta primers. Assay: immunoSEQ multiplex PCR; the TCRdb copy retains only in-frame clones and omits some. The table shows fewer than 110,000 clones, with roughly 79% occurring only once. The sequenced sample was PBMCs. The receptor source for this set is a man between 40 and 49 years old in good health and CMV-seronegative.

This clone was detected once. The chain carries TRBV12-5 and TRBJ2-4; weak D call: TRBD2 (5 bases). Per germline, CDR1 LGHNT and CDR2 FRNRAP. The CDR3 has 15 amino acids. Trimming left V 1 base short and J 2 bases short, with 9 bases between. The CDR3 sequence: CASGLGGFTKNIQYF. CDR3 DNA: TGTGCTAGTGGTTTGGGAGGGTTTACCAAAAACATTCAGTACTTC.

CDR3 residues: CASSYSRGNTEAFF. CDR3 DNA sequence: TGTGCCAGCAGTTACTCCAGGGGGAATACTGAAGCTTTCTTT. The rearrangement links TRBV6-5 to TRBJ1-1; 7 bases agree with TRBD1. Per the germline V gene, CDR1 is MNHEY and CDR2 is SVGAGI. The CDR3 has 14 residues. J lost 5 bases, V lost 0 bases, and 3 bases had no gene match.

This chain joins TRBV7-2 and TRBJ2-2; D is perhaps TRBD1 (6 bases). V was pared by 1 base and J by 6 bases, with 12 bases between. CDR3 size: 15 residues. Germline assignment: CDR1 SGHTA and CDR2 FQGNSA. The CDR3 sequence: CASSLVGTGPGELFF. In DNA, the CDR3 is TGTGCCAGCAGCTTAGTTGGAACAGGGCCCGGGGAGCTGTTTTTT.

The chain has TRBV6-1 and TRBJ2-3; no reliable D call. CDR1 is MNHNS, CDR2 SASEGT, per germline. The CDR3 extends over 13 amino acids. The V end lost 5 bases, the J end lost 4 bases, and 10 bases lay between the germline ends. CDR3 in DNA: TGTGCCAGCAGTCCACGGTCCGCAGATACGCAGTATTTT. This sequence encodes CASSPRSADTQYF.

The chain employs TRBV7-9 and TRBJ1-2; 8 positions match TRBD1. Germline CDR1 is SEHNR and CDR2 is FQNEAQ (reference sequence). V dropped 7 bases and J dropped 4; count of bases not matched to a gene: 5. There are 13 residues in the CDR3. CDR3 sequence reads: CASTRDRIYGYTF. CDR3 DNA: TGTGCCAGCACCCGGGACAGGATCTATGGCTACACCTTC.

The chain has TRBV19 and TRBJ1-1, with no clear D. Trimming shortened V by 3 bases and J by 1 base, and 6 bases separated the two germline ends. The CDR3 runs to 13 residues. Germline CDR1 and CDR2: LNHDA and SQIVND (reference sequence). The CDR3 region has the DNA TGTGCCAGTAGTATTATGCGGAACACTGAAGCTTTCTTT. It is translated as CASSIMRNTEAFF.

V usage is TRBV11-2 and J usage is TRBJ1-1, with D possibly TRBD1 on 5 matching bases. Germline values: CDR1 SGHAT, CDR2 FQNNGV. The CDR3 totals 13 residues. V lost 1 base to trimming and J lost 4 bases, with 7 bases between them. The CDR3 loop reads CASSLVQGTEAFF. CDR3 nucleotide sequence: TGTGCCAGCAGCTTAGTTCAGGGCACTGAAGCTTTCTTT.

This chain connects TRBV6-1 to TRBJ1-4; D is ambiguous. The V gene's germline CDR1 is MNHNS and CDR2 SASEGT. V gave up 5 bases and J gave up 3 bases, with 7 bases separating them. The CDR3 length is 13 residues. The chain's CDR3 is CASSRGANEKLFF. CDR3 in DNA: TGTGCCAGCAGTCGGGGTGCTAATGAAAAACTGTTTTTT.

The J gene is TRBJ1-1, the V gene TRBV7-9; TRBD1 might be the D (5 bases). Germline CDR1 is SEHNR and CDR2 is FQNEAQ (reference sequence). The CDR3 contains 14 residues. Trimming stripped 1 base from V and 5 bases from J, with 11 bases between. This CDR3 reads CASSLGWGGTEAFF. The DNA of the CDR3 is TGTGCCAGCAGCTTAGGGTGGGGGGGGACTGAAGCTTTCTTT.

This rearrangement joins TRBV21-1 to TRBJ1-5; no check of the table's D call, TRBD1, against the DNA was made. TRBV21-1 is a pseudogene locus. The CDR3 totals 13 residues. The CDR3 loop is CASSKGTDQPQHF. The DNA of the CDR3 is TGTGCCAGCAGCAAAGGGACAGATCAGCCCCAGCATTTT.

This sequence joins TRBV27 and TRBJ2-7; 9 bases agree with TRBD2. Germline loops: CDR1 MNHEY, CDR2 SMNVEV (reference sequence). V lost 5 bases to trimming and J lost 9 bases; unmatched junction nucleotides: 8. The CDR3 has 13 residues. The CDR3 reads CASSANSGGRQYV. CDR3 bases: TGTGCCAGCAGTGCGAATAGCGGGGGAAGGCAGTACGTC.

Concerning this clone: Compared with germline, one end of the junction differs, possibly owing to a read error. CDR3 sequence (DNA): TGTGCCAGCAGCTTTCTAGCGGGGGGCCCCAATGGGCAGTTCTTC. It translates to CASSFLAGGPNGQFF. The V call is TRBV11-2, the J call TRBJ2-1; TRBD2 matches at 11 bases. The V gene's germline CDR1 is SGHAT and CDR2 FQNNGV. The CDR3 covers 15 residues.

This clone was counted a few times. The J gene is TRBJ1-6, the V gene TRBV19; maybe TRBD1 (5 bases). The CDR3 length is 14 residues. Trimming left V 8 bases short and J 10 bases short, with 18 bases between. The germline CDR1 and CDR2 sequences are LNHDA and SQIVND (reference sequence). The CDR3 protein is CASCERDYGSPLHF. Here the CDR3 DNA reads TGTGCCAGTTGTGAGCGGGACTACGGGTCACCCCTCCACTTT. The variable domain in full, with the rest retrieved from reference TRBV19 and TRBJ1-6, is DGGITQSPKYLFRKEGQNVTLSCEQNLNHDAMYWYRQDPGQGLRLIYYSQIVNDFQKGDIAEGYSVSREKKESFPLTVTSAQKNPTAFYLCASCERDYGSPLHFGNGTRLTVT.

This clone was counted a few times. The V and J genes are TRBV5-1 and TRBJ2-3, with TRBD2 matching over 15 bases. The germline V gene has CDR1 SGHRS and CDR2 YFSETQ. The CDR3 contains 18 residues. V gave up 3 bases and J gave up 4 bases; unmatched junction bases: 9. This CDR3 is CASSSSRTSGGAADTQYF. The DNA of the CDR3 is TGCGCCAGCAGCTCCTCGAGGACTAGCGGGGGGGCCGCAGATACGCAGTATTTT.

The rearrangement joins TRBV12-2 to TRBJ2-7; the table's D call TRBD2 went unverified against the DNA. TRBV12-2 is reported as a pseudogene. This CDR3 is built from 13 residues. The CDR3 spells CASRSGLRYEQYV. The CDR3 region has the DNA TGTGCAAGTCGCTCGGGACTGCGCTACGAGCAGTACGTC.